The 18 T cell receptor beta chains in this list originate from one sample, sequenced in a study of OX40 agonist ivuxolimab in advanced cancers. The repertoire was sequenced with immunoSEQ multiplex PCR; TCRdb's copy has only in-frame clones and lacks some. The sample yields roughly 46,000 clones, 88% seen once. Sample: CD4+ or CD8+ T cells sorted from blood, taken in a trial of the OX40 agonist ivuxolimab. The receptors originated from an adult with an advanced solid tumor such as melanoma, head and neck, liver or kidney cancer.

The gene calls are TRBV27 and TRBJ2-7; D possibly corresponds to TRBD2 (6 bases). The CDR3 is 15 amino acids. The V end was cut by 5 bases, the J end by 0 bases, with 14 bases between. Per the germline V gene, CDR1 is MNHEY and CDR2 is SMNVEV (reference sequence). The CDR3 nucleotides read TGTGCCAGCAGTACTCAGCGGGCAAGCTCCTACGAGCAGTACTTC. Translated, it gives CASSTQRASSYEQYF.

The chain links TRBV6-6 to TRBJ2-1; 10 bases map to TRBD2. CDR1 MNHNY and CDR2 SVGAGI come from the germline V gene (reference sequence). V shed 6 bases and J 15 bases; nucleotides not matched to a gene: 8. This CDR3 comprises 12 residues. CDR3 sequence (DNA): TGTGCCAGCAGACCCCCTAGCGGGAGTCTGTTCTTC. This sequence encodes CASRPPSGSLFF.

This clone turned up a few times. This chain connects TRBV2 to TRBJ1-2; D is unresolved. Deletions cut 7 bases from V and 4 bases from J, with 10 bases between. The CDR3 loop spans 12 amino acids. The germline V gene encodes CDR1 SNHLY and CDR2 FYNNEI. The CDR3 spells CASISLGYGYTF. CDR3 sequence (DNA): TGTGCCAGCATTAGCCTGGGCTATGGCTACACCTTC.

The genes are TRBV19 and TRBJ1-5, with 7 bases matching TRBD1. The length of the CDR3 is 13 residues. With V trimmed by 3 bases and J by 7 bases, 3 bases remained unmatched. Germline V gives CDR1 LNHDA, CDR2 SQIVND (reference sequence). CDR3 in amino acids: CASSIQGGQPQHF. The CDR3, as DNA: TGTGCCAGTAGTATCCAGGGGGGCCAGCCCCAGCATTTT.

This clone was counted a few times. The rearrangement links TRBV5-6 to TRBJ1-5; perhaps TRBD1 as D (6 bases). CDR3 length: 16 amino acids. Trimming stripped 4 bases from V and 1 base from J, with 15 bases between. Germline CDR1 and CDR2: SGHDT and YYEEEE. The CDR3 bases are TGTGCCAGCAGCGCCAGCCCGAGGGGGAGCAATCAGCCCCAGCATTTT. Protein sequence: CASSASPRGSNQPQHF.

The chain uses TRBV5-6 and TRBJ2-7; the D is unclear. Germline CDR1 reads SGHDT; CDR2 reads YYEEEE. The CDR3 runs to 11 residues. The ends were cut back, 4 bases at V and 3 bases at J, with 5 bases in the middle. The CDR3 spells CASSADYEQYF. Here the CDR3 DNA reads TGTGCCAGCAGCGCTGACTACGAGCAGTACTTC.

The V and J genes are TRBV7-3 and TRBJ2-5; D uncertain. Germline CDR1 is SGHTA and CDR2 is FQGTGA. There are 13 residues in the CDR3. V lost 2 bases, J lost 4 bases, and 8 bases lay in between. The CDR3 bases are TGTGCCAGCAGCTTATCGCTCGGAGAGACCCAGTACTTC. Its protein product is CASSLSLGETQYF.

This chain joins TRBV12-5 and TRBJ1-1, with 10 bases aligning to TRBD1. J lost 0 bases, V lost 0 bases, and 4 bases had no gene match. The germline CDR1 and CDR2 sequences are LGHNT and FRNRAP. CDR3 length equals 17 residues. Here the CDR3 reads CASGLVLTGGMNTEAFF. The CDR3 DNA sequence: TGTGCTAGTGGTTTGGTACTGACAGGGGGCATGAACACTGAAGCTTTCTTT.

The chain carries TRBV4-1 and TRBJ2-5; 12 bases map to TRBD2. Germline-derived CDR1 and CDR2 are MGHRA and YSYEKL. The junction had 10 bases not matched to a gene; V was cut back by 6 bases and J by 5 bases. The CDR3 is 16 residues long. In DNA, the CDR3 is TGCGCCAGCAGTGGGACTAGCGGGCTAAGGGGGGAGACCCAGTACTTC. Translation gives CASSGTSGLRGETQYF.

The chain carries TRBV9 and TRBJ2-3, with D maybe TRBD2 (6 bases). Germline CDR1 is SGDLS and CDR2 is YYNGEE. The V and J ends lost 4 bases and 0 bases respectively, with 18 bases between them. This CDR3 is built from 17 residues. The chain's CDR3 is CASSLLPGLLSTDTQYF. The CDR3 DNA reads as TGTGCCAGCAGCCTACTCCCGGGACTCCTTAGCACAGATACGCAGTATTTT.

This chain links TRBV10-3 with TRBJ2-4; unclear D gene. The CDR3 contains 15 residues. V lost 0 bases and J lost 1, with 7 bases in between. Per germline, CDR1 ENHRY and CDR2 SYGVKD. The CDR3 sequence is CAISESFGAKNIQYF. Here the CDR3 DNA reads TGTGCCATCAGTGAGTCGTTTGGGGCCAAAAACATTCAGTACTTC.

V is TRBV30 and J is TRBJ2-5; D uncertain. This CDR3 has 11 residues. Trimming removed 2 bases at V and 7 bases at J, with 8 bases between. CDR1 and CDR2 (germline): GTSNPN, SVGIG (reference sequence). The CDR3 sequence: CAWSRPGTQYF. The CDR3, as DNA: TGTGCCTGGAGTCGGCCCGGGACCCAGTACTTC.

V usage is TRBV7-2 and J usage is TRBJ2-6, with D tentatively TRBD1 or TRBD2 (5 bases each). The CDR3 totals 16 residues. V dropped 1 base and J dropped 4 bases, with 11 bases sitting between them. CDR1 and CDR2 (germline): SGHTA, FQGNSA. The CDR3 is CASSLDGGYGANVLTF. In DNA form, the CDR3 reads TGTGCCAGCAGCTTAGATGGGGGTTACGGGGCCAACGTCCTGACTTTC. Variable domain in full (rest from reference TRBV7-2 and TRBJ2-6): GAGVSQSPSNKVTEKGKDVELRCDPISGHTALYWYRQSLGQGLEFLIYFQGNSAPDKSGLPSDRFSAERTGGSVSTLTIQRTQQEDSAVYLCASSLDGGYGANVLTFGAGSRLTVL.

V is TRBV6-6 and J is TRBJ2-3; TRBD2 matches 9 bases. Trimming at V came to 3 bases and at J to 4 bases, leaving 5 bases not matched to a gene. Germline loops: CDR1 MNHNY, CDR2 SVGAGI (reference sequence). This CDR3 has 15 residues. The CDR3 DNA is TGTGCCAGCAGTTATTGGTTAGCGGGAGCAGATACGCAGTATTTT. The encoded protein is CASSYWLAGADTQYF.

This clone appeared a few times. The chain has TRBV7-8 and TRBJ2-1, with TRBD1 as a possible D gene (5 bases). The CDR3 covers 10 residues. V dropped 4 bases and J dropped 10 bases, with 5 bases sitting between them. Germline V gene lookup returns CDR1 SGHVS and CDR2 FQNEAQ. The CDR3 here is CASSSGEQFF. The CDR3 nucleotides are TGTGCCAGCAGCTCAGGGGAGCAGTTCTTC.

The chain carries TRBV5-1 and TRBJ2-1, with TRBD2 matching over 12 bases. V dropped 5 bases and J dropped 8; count of bases not matched to a gene: 8. The CDR3 consists of 15 residues. CDR1 and CDR2 (germline): SGHRS, YFSETQ. Written as DNA, the CDR3 is TGCGCCAGCAGGCCGCGACTAGCGGGAGAACATGAGCAGTTCTTC. Its protein is CASRPRLAGEHEQFF.

The rearrangement links TRBV6-4 to TRBJ2-2; D remains ambiguous. Trimming left V 5 bases short and J 3 bases short, with 10 bases between. CDR3 size: 14 residues. Germline CDR1 and CDR2: MRHNA and SNTAGT. CDR3 amino acids: CASSLLVDTGELFF. As DNA, the CDR3 is TGTGCCAGCAGTTTGTTGGTCGACACCGGGGAGCTGTTTTTT.

V is TRBV30 and J is TRBJ2-7, with D unresolved. Trimming removed 1 base at V and 4 bases at J, with 14 bases between. The germline V gene encodes CDR1 GTSNPN and CDR2 SVGIG (reference sequence). CDR3 length equals 14 residues. DNA of the CDR3: TGTGCCTGGAGTGGGAGCCTACTGGGGTACGAGCAGTACTTC. Translated: CAWSGSLLGYEQYF. Full variable domain (rest looked up from reference TRBV30 and TRBJ2-7): SQTIHQWPATLVQPVGSPLSLECTVEGTSNPNLYWYRQAAGRGLQLLFYSVGIGQISSEVPQNLSASRPQDRQFILSSKKLLLSDSGFYLCAWSGSLLGYEQYFGPGTRLTVT.